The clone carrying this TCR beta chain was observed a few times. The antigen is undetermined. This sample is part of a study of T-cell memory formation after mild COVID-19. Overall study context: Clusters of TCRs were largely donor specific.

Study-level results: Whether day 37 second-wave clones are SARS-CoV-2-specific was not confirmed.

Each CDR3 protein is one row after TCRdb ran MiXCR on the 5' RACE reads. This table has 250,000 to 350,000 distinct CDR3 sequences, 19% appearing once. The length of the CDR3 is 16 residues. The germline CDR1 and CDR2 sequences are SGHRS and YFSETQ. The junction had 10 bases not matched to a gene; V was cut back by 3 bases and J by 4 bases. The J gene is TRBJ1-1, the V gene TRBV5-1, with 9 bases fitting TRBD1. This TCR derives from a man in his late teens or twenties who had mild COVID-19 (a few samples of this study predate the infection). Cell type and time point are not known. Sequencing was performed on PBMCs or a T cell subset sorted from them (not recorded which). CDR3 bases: TGCGCCAGCAGCTCAGGACAGGGGATTTACGGCACTGAAGCTTTCTTT. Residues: CASSSGQGIYGTEAFF.